This T cell receptor (beta chain) was sequenced during a study of shared clonotypes between healthy human individuals. Overall study results and limits: Blood was the only sampled material, and tissue repertoires likely differ.

Donors, healthy HIV-negative adults, lacked recent acute infections or vaccinations. The length of the CDR3 is 12 residues. Germline V CDR1 and CDR2: SQVTM, ANQGSEA. Trimming took 4 bases from V and 4 from J, leaving 8 bases between them. Details on this clone: Its cognate antigen is unknown. At the DNA level, this CDR3 is encoded by other sequences in the same sample as well.

For sorted subsets, 150 to 250 ng DNA per replicate equaled approximately 30,000 T cell genomes. As originally analysed: Junction-only sequences without quality scores came from ImmunoSEQ, so filtering differed. Assay used: immunoSEQ multiplex PCR; TCRdb lists only in-frame clones, some missing. V, J and clone size reflect that table, while D and trimming were determined from the DNA. The data show fewer than 1.8 million clones, 97% to 99% seen once. Sequenced input: naive CD4+ T cells sorted from blood. Documented subset: CD45RA+ positively selected. The chain has TRBV29-1 and TRBJ2-1; D gene unclear. This TCR came from a man in his thirties or forties in good health. The CDR3 loop is CSVGTLYNEQFF. The CDR3 DNA reads as TGCAGCGTTGGTACGCTTTACAATGAGCAGTTCTTC.